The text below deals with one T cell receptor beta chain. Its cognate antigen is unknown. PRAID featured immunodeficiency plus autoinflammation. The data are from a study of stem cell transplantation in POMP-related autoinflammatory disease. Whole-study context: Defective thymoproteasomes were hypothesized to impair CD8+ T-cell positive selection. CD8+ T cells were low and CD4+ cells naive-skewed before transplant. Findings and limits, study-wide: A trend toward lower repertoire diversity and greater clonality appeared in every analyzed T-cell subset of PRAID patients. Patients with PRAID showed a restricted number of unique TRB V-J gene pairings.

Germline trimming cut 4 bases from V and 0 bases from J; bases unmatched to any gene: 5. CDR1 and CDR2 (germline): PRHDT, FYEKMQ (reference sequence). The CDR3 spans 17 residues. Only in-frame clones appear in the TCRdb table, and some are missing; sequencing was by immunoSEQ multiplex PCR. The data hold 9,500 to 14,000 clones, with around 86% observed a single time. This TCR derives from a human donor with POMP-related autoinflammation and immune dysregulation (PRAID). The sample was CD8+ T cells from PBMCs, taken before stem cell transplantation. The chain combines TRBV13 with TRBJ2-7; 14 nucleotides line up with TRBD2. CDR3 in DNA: TGTGCCAGCAGCTCGAGGACTAGCGGGGGGAGCTCCTACGAGCAGTACTTC. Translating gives CASSSRTSGGSSYEQYF.